This TCR beta chain was retrieved from a study of cytomegalovirus exposure and HLA in healthy donors. Study-wide context: There were over 350 genotyped donors. Of these, roughly 80% fell in the genetic ancestry cluster associated with self-reported Caucasian donors. Overall study findings and caveats: At a 0.05 false discovery rate, a later analysis found about 17,000 TCR beta sequences to be associated with HLA alleles. A previous analysis found most TCR beta V segments productive roughly 87% or roughly 30% of the time. CMV serostatus was the only immune exposure information that was available.

This CDR3 contains 15 residues. Germline CDR1 reads SGHRS; CDR2 reads YFSETQ. Germline trimming cut 1 base from V and 2 bases from J; bases unmatched to any gene: 5. Notes on this clone: Its antigen is unidentified.

PCR used 60 Vbeta primers and 13 Jbeta primers. TCRdb's table, derived via immunoSEQ multiplex PCR, lists solely in-frame clones and lacks some. The sample includes roughly 160,000 clones, roughly 81% of them seen just once. The chain recombines TRBV5-1 with TRBJ2-5, with TRBD2 matching over 7 bases. This receptor was taken from a woman between 45 and 60 years old in good health and CMV-seronegative. The sequenced material came from PBMCs. DNA for the CDR3: TGCGCCAGCAGCTTGCGGGCTAGCGGACAAGAGACCCAGTACTTC. It codes for CASSLRASGQETQYF.